These T cell receptor beta chains were read from a single sample in a study of T cell responses to AZD1222 COVID-19 vaccine. Clones were sequenced by immunoSEQ multiplex PCR, and TCRdb holds only the in-frame ones, with some missing. The sample holds fewer than 200,000 clones, 75% to 90% seen once. The sample in question was peripheral blood, obtained on day 0 of AZD1222 vaccination. The receptors here all came from an adult in good health. Each CDR3 is given with its conserved first and last residue. Each record gives: CDR3 protein, CDR3 DNA, D gene, J gene, clone size, V gene. The D gene is left open where the match is weak. Only some rows state a clone size, as once, few, many or a class for expanded clones.

CDR3 protein: CASSVGQGYEKLFF
CDR3 DNA: TGTGCCAGCAGCGTAGGGCAGGGCTATGAAAAACTGTTTTTT
D gene: .
J gene: TRBJ1-4
clone size: .
V gene: TRBV9

CDR3 protein: CASSAGTRSEQYF
CDR3 DNA: TGTGCCAGCAGCGCAGGGACCCGCAGCGAGCAGTACTTC
D gene: .
J gene: TRBJ2-7
clone size: .
V gene: TRBV7-2

CDR3 protein: CASSLDRGNEQYF
CDR3 DNA: TGTGCCAGTAGTCTCGACAGGGGGAACGAGCAGTACTTC
D gene: TRBD1
J gene: TRBJ2-7
clone size: .
V gene: TRBV19

CDR3 protein: CASSQDGGGRIEQYF
CDR3 DNA: TGCGCCAGCAGCCAAGATGGTGGAGGACGGATCGAGCAGTACTTC
D gene: .
J gene: TRBJ2-7
clone size: .
V gene: TRBV4-1

CDR3 protein: CASSMDSMANQPQHF
CDR3 DNA: TGTGCCAGTAGTATGGACAGTATGGCAAATCAGCCCCAGCATTTT
D gene: .
J gene: TRBJ1-5
clone size: .
V gene: TRBV19

CDR3 protein: CASSQAAPGQAYEQYF
CDR3 DNA: TGTGCCAGCAGCCAAGCAGCTCCGGGACAGGCCTACGAGCAGTACTTC
D gene: TRBD1
J gene: TRBJ2-7
clone size: .
V gene: TRBV3-1/TRBV3-2

CDR3 protein: CASSPSSGNTIYF
CDR3 DNA: TGTGCCAGCAGTCCTAGCTCTGGAAACACCATATATTTT
D gene: .
J gene: TRBJ1-3
clone size: .
V gene: TRBV28

CDR3 protein: CASSVNAANTGELFF
CDR3 DNA: TGTGCCAGCAGCGTAAATGCAGCGAACACCGGGGAGCTGTTTTTT
D gene: .
J gene: TRBJ2-2
clone size: .
V gene: TRBV9

CDR3 protein: CASSDADRYNSPLHF
CDR3 DNA: TGTGCCAGCAGTGACGCGGACCGATATAATTCACCCCTCCACTTT
D gene: .
J gene: TRBJ1-6
clone size: .
V gene: TRBV28

CDR3 protein: CASSLQGYREKLFF
CDR3 DNA: TGTGCCAGCAGTTTGCAAGGGTATAGGGAAAAACTGTTTTTT
D gene: .
J gene: TRBJ1-4
clone size: .
V gene: TRBV28

CDR3 protein: CAISESTAQETQYF
CDR3 DNA: TGTGCCATCAGTGAGTCGACAGCCCAAGAGACCCAGTACTTC
D gene: .
J gene: TRBJ2-5
clone size: .
V gene: TRBV10-3

CDR3 protein: CASSEGNSNQPQHF
CDR3 DNA: TGTGCCAGCAGTGAAGGGAATAGCAATCAGCCCCAGCATTTT
D gene: .
J gene: TRBJ1-5
clone size: .
V gene: TRBV2

CDR3 protein: CASSRVTGANSGANVLTF
CDR3 DNA: TGTGCCAGCAGTCGCGTGACAGGGGCGAACTCTGGGGCCAACGTCCTGACTTTC
D gene: TRBD1
J gene: TRBJ2-6
clone size: .
V gene: TRBV27

CDR3 protein: CASSIGRIRGNQPQHF
CDR3 DNA: TGTGCCAGTAGTATAGGGAGGATCAGGGGTAATCAGCCCCAGCATTTT
D gene: .
J gene: TRBJ1-5
clone size: .
V gene: TRBV19

CDR3 protein: CASSLAMQGVYNSPLHF
CDR3 DNA: TGTGCCAGCAGCTTAGCTATGCAGGGGGTCTATAATTCACCCCTCCACTTT
D gene: TRBD1
J gene: TRBJ1-6
clone size: .
V gene: TRBV11-2

CDR3 protein: CASSPSGSTNYGYTF
CDR3 DNA: TGTGCCAGCTCACCTTCTGGAAGCACTAACTATGGCTACACCTTC
D gene: .
J gene: TRBJ1-2
clone size: .
V gene: TRBV18

CDR3 protein: CSASGRGNQPQHF
CDR3 DNA: TGCAGTGCTAGTGGTCGGGGCAATCAGCCCCAGCATTTT
D gene: .
J gene: TRBJ1-5
clone size: .
V gene: TRBV20-1

CDR3 protein: CASRDPTRGDTQYF
CDR3 DNA: TGTGCCAGTCGAGACCCGACGCGGGGGGATACGCAGTATTTT
D gene: TRBD2
J gene: TRBJ2-3
clone size: .
V gene: TRBV19

CDR3 protein: CASSIIPGDGNQPQHF
CDR3 DNA: TGCGCCAGCAGCATAATTCCCGGAGACGGAAATCAGCCCCAGCATTTT
D gene: .
J gene: TRBJ1-5
clone size: .
V gene: TRBV5-1

CDR3 protein: CASSRDNEQYF
CDR3 DNA: TGTGCCAGCAGCCGGGACAACGAGCAGTACTTC
D gene: .
J gene: TRBJ2-7
clone size: few
V gene: TRBV11-3

CDR3 protein: CASRLGSRDVNVGTQYF
CDR3 DNA: TGCGCCAGCAGACTGGGATCGAGGGACGTCAATGTTGGTACGCAGTATTTT
D gene: .
J gene: TRBJ2-3
clone size: .
V gene: TRBV5-1

CDR3 protein: CASSPTQYSGNTIYF
CDR3 DNA: TGTGCCAGCTCACCGACGCAGTACTCTGGAAACACCATATATTTT
D gene: .
J gene: TRBJ1-3
clone size: .
V gene: TRBV18